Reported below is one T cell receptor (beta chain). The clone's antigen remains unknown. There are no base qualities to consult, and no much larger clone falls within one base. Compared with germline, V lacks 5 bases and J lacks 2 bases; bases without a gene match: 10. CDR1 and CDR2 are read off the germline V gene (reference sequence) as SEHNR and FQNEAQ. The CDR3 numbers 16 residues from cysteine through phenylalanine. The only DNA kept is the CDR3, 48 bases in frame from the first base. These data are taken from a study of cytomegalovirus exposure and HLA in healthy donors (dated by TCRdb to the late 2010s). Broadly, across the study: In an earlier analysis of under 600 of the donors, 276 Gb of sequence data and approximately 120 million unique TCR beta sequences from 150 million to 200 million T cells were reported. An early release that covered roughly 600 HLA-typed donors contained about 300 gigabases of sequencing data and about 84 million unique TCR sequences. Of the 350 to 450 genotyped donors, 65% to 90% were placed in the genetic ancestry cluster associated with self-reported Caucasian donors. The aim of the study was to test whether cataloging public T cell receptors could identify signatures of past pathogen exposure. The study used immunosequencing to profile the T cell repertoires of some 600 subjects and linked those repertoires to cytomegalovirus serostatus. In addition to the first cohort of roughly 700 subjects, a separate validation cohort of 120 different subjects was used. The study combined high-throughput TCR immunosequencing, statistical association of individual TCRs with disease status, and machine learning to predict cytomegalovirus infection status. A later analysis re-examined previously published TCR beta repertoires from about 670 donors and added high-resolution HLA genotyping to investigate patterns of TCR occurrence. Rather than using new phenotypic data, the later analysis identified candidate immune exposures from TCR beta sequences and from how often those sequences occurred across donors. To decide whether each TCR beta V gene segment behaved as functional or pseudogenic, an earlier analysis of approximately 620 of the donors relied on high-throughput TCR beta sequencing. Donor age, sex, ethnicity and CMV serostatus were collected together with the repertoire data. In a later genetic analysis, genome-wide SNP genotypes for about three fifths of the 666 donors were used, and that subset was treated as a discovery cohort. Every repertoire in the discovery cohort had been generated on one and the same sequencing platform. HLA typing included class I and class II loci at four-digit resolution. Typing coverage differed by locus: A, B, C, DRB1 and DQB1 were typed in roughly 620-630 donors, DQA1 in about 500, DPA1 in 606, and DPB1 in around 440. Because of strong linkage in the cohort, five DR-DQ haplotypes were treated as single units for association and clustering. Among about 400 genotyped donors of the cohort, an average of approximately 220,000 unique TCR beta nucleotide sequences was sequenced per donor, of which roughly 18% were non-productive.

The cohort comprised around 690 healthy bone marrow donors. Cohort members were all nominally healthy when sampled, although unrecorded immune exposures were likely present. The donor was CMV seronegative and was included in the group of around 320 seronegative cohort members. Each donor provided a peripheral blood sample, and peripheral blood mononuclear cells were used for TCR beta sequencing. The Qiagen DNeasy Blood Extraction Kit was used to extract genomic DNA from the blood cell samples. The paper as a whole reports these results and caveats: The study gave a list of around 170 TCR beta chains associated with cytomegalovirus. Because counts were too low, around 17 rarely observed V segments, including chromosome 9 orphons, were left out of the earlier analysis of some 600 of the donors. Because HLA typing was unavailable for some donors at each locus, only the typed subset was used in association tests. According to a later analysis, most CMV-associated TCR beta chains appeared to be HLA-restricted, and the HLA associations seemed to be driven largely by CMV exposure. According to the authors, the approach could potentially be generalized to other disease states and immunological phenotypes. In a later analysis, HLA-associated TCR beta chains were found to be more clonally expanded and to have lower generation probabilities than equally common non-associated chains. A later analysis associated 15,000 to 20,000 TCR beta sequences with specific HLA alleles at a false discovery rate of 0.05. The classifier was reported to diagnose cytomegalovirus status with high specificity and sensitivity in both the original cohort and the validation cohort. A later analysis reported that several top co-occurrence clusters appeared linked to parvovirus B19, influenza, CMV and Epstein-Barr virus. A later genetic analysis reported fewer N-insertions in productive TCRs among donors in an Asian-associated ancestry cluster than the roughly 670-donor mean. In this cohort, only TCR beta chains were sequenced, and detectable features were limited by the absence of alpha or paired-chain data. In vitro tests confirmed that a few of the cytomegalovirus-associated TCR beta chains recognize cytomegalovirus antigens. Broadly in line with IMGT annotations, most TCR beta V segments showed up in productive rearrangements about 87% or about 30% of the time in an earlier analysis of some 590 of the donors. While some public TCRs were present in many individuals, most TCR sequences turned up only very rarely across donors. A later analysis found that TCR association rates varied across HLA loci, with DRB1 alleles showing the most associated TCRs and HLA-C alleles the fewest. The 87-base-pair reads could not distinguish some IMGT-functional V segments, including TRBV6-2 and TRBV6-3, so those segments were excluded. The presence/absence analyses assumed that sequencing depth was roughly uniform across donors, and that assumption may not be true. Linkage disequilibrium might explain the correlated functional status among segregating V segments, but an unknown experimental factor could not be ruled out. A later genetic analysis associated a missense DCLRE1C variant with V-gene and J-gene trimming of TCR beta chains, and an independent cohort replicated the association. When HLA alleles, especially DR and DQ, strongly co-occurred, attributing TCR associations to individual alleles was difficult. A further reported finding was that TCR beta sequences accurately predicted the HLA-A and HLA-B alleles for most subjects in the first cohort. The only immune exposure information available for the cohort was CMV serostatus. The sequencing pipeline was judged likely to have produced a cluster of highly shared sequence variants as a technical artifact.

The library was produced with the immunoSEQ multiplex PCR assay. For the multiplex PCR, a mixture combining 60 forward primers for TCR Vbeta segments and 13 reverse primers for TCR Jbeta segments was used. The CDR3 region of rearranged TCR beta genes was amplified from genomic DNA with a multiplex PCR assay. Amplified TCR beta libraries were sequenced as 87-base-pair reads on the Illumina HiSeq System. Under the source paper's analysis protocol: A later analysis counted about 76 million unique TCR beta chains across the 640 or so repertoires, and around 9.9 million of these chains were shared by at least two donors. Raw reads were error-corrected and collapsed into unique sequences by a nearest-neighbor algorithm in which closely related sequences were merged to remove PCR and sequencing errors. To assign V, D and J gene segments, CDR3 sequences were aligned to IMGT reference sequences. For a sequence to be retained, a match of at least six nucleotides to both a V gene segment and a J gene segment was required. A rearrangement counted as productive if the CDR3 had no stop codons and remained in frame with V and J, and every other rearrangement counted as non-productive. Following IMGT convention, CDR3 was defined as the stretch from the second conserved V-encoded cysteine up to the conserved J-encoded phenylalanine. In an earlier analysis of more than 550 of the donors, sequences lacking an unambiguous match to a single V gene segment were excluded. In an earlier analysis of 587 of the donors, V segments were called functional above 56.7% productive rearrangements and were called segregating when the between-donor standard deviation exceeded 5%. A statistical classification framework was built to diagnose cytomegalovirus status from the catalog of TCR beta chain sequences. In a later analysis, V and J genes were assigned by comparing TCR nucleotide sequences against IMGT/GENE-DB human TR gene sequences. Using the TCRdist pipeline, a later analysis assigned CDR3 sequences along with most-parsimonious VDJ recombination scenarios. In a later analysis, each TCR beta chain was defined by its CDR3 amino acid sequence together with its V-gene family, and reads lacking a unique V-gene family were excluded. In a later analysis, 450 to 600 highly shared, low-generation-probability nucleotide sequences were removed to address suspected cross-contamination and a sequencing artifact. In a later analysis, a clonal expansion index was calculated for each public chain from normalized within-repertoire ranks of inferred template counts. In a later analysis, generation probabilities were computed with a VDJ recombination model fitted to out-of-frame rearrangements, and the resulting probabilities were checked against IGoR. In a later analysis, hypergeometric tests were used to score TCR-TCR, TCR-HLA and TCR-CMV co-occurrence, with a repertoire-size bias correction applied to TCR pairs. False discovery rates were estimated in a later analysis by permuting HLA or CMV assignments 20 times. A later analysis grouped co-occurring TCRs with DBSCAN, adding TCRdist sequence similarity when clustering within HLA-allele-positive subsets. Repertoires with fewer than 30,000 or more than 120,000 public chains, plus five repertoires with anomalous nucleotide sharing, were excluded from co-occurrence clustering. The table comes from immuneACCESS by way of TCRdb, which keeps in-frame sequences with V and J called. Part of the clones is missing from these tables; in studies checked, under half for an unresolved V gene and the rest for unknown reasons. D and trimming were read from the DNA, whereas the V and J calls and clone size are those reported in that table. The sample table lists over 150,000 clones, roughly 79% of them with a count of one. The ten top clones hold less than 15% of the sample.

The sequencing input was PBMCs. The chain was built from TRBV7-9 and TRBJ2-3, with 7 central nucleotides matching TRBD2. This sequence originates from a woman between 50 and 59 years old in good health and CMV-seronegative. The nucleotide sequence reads TGTGCCAGCAGCCAACTTTCTAGCGGTTACACAGATACGCAGTATTTT. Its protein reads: CASSQLSSGYTDTQYF.